The sequence of this T cell receptor beta chain was determined in a study of T-cell reconstitution after alpha-beta-depleted transplantation in children. General study findings and limits: After transplant, high TCRbeta diversity at day 60 in some patients arose from surviving recipient T cells and thymic progenitors. Reports say that about two months after transplant, the alpha-beta T cells came out of several hundred graft clones that had expanded.

Trimming took 4 bases from V and 4 from J, leaving 11 bases between them. Germline CDR1 reads SGDLS; CDR2 reads YYNGEE. The CDR3 has 13 amino acids. A TCRbeta library incorporating unique molecular identifiers was prepared. Each CDR3 protein gets one entry after TCRdb re-called the PCR reads with MiXCR. The table lists a few hundred thousand distinct CDR3 sequences, 13% of them singletons. The sample holds a few counts of this clonotype. Its cognate antigen is unknown. The sample here was PBMCs, mostly from graft donor cells, taken 360 days after TCRalphabeta/CD19-depleted stem cell transplant. The chain uses TRBV9 and TRBJ1-1; D remains unclear. The receptor was derived from a male patient under 18 who had a stem cell transplant for acute myeloid leukemia, so the T cells may come from the graft donor. This chain's CDR3 is CASSSEPLTEAFF. The CDR3 DNA sequence: TGTGCCAGCAGCTCTGAACCCCTCACTGAAGCTTTCTTT.